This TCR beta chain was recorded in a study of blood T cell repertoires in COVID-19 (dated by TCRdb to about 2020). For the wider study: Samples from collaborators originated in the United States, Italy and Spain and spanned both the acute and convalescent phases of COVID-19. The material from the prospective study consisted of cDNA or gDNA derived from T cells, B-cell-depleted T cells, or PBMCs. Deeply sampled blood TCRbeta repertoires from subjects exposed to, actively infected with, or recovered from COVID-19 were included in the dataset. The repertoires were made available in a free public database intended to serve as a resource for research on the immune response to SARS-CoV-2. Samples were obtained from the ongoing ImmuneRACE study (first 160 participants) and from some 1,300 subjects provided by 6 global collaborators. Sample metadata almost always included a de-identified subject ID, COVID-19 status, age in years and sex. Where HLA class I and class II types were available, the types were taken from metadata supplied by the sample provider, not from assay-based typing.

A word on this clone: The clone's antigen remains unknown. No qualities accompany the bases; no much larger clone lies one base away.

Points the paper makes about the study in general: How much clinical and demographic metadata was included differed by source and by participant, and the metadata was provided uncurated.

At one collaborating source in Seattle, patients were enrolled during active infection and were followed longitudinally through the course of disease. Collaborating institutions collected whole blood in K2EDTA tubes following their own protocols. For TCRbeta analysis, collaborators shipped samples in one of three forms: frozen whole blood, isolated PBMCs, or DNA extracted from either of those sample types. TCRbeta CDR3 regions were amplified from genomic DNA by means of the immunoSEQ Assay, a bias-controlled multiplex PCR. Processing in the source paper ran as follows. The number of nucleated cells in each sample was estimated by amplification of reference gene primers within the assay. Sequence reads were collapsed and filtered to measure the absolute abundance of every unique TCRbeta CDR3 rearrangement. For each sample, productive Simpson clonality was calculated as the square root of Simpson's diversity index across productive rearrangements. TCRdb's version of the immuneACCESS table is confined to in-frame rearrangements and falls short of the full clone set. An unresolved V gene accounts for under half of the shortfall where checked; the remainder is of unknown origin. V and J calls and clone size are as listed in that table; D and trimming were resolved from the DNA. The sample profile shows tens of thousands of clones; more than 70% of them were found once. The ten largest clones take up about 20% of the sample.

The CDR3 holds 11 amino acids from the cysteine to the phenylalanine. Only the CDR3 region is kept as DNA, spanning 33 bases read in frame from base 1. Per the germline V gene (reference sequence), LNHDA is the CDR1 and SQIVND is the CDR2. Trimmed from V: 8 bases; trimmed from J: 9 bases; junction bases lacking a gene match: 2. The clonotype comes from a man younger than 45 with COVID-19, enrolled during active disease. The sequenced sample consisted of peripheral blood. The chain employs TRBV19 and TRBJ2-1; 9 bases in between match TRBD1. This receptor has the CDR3 CASGTGSEQFF. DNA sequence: TGTGCCAGTGGGACAGGGAGTGAGCAGTTCTTC.